This T cell receptor (beta chain) was obtained from a study of memory CD4+ T cells and cytomegalovirus serostatus. Data came from immunoSEQ multiplex PCR; TCRdb stores just in-frame clones and leaves some out. This table has approximately 53,000 clones, 70% to 85% appearing once. The sort gate was single viable CD3+CD4+CD8-CD45RO+ cells for memory CD4+ T cells. Germline CDR1 SGHRS, CDR2 YFSETQ. Trimming took off 1 base at V and 5 bases at J, with 9 bases between the two ends. The CDR3 covers 13 residues. This clone came up a few times. The chain recombines TRBV5-1 with TRBJ1-1; tentatively, D is TRBD1 (5 bases). The clonotype originates from an adult in good health and CMV-seronegative. The sample comprised memory CD4+ T cells from blood. The CDR3 loop reads CASSLIGATEAFF. Written as DNA, the CDR3 is TGCGCCAGCAGCTTGATTGGGGCTACTGAAGCTTTCTTT.